This TCR beta chain was obtained from a study of blood T cell repertoires in COVID-19. Looking at the study overall: The United States, Italy and Spain provided the acute and convalescent COVID-19 samples. Nucleic acid was either cDNA or gDNA, and it came from T cells, B-cell-depleted T cells, or PBMCs.

Methods used by the authors: From reference gene primer amplification, estimates of nucleated cell counts were derived. This table comes from immunoSEQ multiplex PCR, and its TCRdb copy is limited to in-frame clones, with some not included. That table supplies the V and J calls and clone size; D and trimming were determined from the DNA. The data contain over 85,000 clones, over 75% of them seen just once; the ten biggest clones take up about 3.8%. The CDR3 is 14 residues long. The V segment lost 6 bases and the J segment 4 bases; nucleotides outside the gene matches: 8. Germline values: CDR1 SQVTM, CDR2 ANQGSEA.

Sequences were obtained from peripheral blood. V and J are TRBV29-1 and TRBJ1-5; 8 bases fit TRBD1. This receptor was taken from a man aged 55 to 70 with acute or convalescent COVID-19. The CDR3 region is CSVGTGTGNQPQHF. Here the CDR3 DNA reads TGCAGCGTCGGAACAGGGACAGGTAATCAGCCCCAGCATTTT.